The source of this T cell receptor beta chain is a study of cytomegalovirus exposure and HLA in healthy donors. General study results and limits: It was reported that the classifier diagnosed cytomegalovirus status with high specificity and sensitivity in both the original and validation cohorts.

Comments on this clone: Antigen specificity is unknown.

The V gene's germline CDR1 is MDHEN and CDR2 SYDVKM. The CDR3 extends over 16 amino acids. Germline trimming cut 5 bases from V and 0 bases from J; bases unmatched to any gene: 6. The PCR ran on 60 Vbeta and 13 Jbeta primers. The table came from immunoSEQ multiplex PCR; TCRdb's copy has only in-frame clones and leaves some out. The repertoire holds some 130,000 clones, with approximately 74% as singletons. The sequence was obtained from a male donor in good health and CMV-seronegative. Sequencing was done on a sample of PBMCs. This chain links TRBV28 with TRBJ1-4; 7 positions agree with TRBD1. In DNA, the CDR3 is TGTGCCAGCAGTCCCAGACAGGGAACAACTAATGAAAAACTGTTTTTT. It yields the protein CASSPRQGTTNEKLFF. Drawing the rest from reference TRBV28 and TRBJ1-4, the complete variable domain is DVKVTQSSRYLVKRTGEKVFLECVQDMDHENMFWYRQDPGLGLRLIYFSYDVKMKEKGDIPEGYSVSREKKERFSLILESASTNQTSMYLCASSPRQGTTNEKLFFGSGTQLSVL.